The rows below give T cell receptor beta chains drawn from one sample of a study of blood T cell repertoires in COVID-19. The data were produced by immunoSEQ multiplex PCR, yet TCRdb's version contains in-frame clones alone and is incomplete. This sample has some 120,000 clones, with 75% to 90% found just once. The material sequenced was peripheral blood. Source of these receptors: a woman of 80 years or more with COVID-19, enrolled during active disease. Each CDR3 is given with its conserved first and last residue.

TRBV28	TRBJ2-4	CASSLGGPKNIQYF
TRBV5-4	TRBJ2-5	CASSRGTGGSGAQYF
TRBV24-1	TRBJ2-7	CATSDSRGYEQYF
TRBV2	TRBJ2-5	CASSVSSGLGETQYF
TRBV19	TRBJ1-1	CASSISRGNTEAFF
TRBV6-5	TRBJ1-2	CASSYSRNPTNGYTF
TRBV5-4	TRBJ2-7	CASSFGTGNLDEQYF
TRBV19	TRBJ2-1	CASSTTGATYNEQFF
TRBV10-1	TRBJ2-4	CAMPGQQNRRAKNIQYF
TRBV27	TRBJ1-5	CASSLDSHRPQHF
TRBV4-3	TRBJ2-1	CASSQSLTVLASYNEQFF
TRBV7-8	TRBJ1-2	CASSLANRGAGYGYTF
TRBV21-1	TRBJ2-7	CASSKEAGGCYEQYF
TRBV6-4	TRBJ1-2	CASNDEDTFTGGYTF
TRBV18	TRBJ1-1	CASSPLSGESEAFF
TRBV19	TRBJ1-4	CASSPREGREKLFF
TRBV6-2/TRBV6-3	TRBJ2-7	CASSYSKGRLAYSYEQYF
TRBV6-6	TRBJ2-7	CASSYGTGTYEQYF
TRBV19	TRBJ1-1	CASRFWAQGDTEAFF
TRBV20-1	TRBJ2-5	CSASRGYQETQYF
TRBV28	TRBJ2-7	CASSFWDRGSYEQYF
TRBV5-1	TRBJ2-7	CASSGLGADYEQYF
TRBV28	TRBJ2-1	CASSRSHGSWGNEQFF
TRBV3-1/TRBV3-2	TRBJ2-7	CASSQRIANEQYF
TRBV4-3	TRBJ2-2	CASSQESRHPGELFF
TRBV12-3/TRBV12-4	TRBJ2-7	CASSLHGYEQYF
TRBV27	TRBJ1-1	CASRNEGALGLGAFF
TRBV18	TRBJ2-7	CASSPPTGLAPYEQYF
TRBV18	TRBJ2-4	CASSPDMRTRQGTYIQYF
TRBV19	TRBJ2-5	CASRKGHGRETQYF
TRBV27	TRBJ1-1	CASRYRKVAEAFF
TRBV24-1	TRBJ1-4	CATSDSGRGQGSEKLFF
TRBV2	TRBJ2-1	CASSFVTGGLYNEQFF
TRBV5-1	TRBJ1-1	CASSPSTLNTEAFF
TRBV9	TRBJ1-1	CASSVAPNTEAFF
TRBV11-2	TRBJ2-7	CASSLDQWASDSYEQYF
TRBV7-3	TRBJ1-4	CASSKGGIEKLFF
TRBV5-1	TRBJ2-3	CASSLGAGPTDTQYF
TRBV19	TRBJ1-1	CASSPRLNTEAFF
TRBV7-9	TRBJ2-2	CASSLGGNGELFF
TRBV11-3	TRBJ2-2	CASSPSRENTGELFF
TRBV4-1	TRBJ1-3	CASSQGPSGNTIYF
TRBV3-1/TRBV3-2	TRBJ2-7	CASSQDVSGSREQYF
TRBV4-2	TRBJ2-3	CASSQGGTGGVSTDTQYF
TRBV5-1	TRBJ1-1	CARTRGRVANTEAFF
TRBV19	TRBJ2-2	CASSSGRVVSGELFF
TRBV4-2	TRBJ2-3	CASSHGAGAKDTQYF
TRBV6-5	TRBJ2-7	CASSSRDRAKIYEQYF
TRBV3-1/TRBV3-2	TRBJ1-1	CASSQGQAYRNTEAFF
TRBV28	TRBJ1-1	CASSSGYTEAFF
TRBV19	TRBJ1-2	CASSQRGNRGRESYGYTF
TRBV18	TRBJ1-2	CASSPGQGNNYGYTF
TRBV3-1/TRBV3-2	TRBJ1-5	CASSFGTGYSNQPQHF
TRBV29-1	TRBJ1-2	CSVGTDYGYTF